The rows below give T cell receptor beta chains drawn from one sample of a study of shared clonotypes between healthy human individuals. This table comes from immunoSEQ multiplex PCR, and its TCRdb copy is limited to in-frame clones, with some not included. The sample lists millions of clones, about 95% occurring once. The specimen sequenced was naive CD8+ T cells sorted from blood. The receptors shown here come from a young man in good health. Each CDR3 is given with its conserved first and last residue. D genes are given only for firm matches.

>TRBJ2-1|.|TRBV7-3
CASSLGGLNEQFF
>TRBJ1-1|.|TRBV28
CASSVLDSPNTEAFF
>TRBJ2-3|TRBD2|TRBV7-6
CASSSAGGRLGTDTQYF
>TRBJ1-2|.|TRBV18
CASSPPPNRENGYTF
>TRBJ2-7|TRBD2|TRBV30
CAWSGGGEAYEQYF
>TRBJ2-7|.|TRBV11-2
CASSLVGGNREQYF
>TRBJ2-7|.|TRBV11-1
CASSFGRGEQYF
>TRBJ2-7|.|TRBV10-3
CAISDGTGTYEQYF
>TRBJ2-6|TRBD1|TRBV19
CASNPTGGSGANVLTF
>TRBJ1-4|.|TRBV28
CASSNRAFNEKLFF
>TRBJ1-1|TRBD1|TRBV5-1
CASAGQGIEAFF
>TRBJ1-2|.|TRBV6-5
CASNPGHGRHGYTF
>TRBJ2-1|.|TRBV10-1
CASSEWMGLNEQFF
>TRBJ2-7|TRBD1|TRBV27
CASQPGTGFDEQYF
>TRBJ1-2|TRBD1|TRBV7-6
CASSLGVLGQGADGYTF
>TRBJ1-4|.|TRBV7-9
CASSGTPTATNEKLFF
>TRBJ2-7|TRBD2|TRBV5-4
CASSLELAEYEQYF
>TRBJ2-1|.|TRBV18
CASSPAGSYNEQFF